This T cell receptor beta chain was sequenced for a study of tumor-infiltrating lymphocytes in primary liver carcinoma. From around 0.5 ug total RNA, TCR beta cDNA was generated with a primer in the constant region. A slightly modified ARM-PCR protocol with three nested multiplex PCR rounds produced these TCR beta libraries. The first two PCR rounds, nine to ten cycles each, used TRBV1-TRBV30 forward primers and a C-beta reverse primer. TCRdb passed the multiplex PCR reads through MiXCR, listing each CDR3 protein once. The data show 300,000 to 400,000 distinct CDR3 sequences, with about two thirds seen just once and about 6% held by the top ten. Blood RNA originated from unsorted whole blood, with germline DNA additionally extracted. This CDR3 has 15 residues. Trimming shortened V by 1 base and J by 4 bases, and 16 bases separated the two germline ends. CDR1 GTSNPN and CDR2 SVGIG come from the germline V gene (reference sequence).

Sequenced material: peripheral blood. This clonotype was sampled from a man aged 40-55 years with primary liver carcinoma and hepatitis B virus infection. This rearrangement joins TRBV30 to TRBJ1-1, with D uncertain. CDR3 nucleotide sequence: TGTGCCTGGAGTGGAATCGGCCCGGCCATCACTGAAGCTTTCTTT. As protein: CAWSGIGPAITEAFF.